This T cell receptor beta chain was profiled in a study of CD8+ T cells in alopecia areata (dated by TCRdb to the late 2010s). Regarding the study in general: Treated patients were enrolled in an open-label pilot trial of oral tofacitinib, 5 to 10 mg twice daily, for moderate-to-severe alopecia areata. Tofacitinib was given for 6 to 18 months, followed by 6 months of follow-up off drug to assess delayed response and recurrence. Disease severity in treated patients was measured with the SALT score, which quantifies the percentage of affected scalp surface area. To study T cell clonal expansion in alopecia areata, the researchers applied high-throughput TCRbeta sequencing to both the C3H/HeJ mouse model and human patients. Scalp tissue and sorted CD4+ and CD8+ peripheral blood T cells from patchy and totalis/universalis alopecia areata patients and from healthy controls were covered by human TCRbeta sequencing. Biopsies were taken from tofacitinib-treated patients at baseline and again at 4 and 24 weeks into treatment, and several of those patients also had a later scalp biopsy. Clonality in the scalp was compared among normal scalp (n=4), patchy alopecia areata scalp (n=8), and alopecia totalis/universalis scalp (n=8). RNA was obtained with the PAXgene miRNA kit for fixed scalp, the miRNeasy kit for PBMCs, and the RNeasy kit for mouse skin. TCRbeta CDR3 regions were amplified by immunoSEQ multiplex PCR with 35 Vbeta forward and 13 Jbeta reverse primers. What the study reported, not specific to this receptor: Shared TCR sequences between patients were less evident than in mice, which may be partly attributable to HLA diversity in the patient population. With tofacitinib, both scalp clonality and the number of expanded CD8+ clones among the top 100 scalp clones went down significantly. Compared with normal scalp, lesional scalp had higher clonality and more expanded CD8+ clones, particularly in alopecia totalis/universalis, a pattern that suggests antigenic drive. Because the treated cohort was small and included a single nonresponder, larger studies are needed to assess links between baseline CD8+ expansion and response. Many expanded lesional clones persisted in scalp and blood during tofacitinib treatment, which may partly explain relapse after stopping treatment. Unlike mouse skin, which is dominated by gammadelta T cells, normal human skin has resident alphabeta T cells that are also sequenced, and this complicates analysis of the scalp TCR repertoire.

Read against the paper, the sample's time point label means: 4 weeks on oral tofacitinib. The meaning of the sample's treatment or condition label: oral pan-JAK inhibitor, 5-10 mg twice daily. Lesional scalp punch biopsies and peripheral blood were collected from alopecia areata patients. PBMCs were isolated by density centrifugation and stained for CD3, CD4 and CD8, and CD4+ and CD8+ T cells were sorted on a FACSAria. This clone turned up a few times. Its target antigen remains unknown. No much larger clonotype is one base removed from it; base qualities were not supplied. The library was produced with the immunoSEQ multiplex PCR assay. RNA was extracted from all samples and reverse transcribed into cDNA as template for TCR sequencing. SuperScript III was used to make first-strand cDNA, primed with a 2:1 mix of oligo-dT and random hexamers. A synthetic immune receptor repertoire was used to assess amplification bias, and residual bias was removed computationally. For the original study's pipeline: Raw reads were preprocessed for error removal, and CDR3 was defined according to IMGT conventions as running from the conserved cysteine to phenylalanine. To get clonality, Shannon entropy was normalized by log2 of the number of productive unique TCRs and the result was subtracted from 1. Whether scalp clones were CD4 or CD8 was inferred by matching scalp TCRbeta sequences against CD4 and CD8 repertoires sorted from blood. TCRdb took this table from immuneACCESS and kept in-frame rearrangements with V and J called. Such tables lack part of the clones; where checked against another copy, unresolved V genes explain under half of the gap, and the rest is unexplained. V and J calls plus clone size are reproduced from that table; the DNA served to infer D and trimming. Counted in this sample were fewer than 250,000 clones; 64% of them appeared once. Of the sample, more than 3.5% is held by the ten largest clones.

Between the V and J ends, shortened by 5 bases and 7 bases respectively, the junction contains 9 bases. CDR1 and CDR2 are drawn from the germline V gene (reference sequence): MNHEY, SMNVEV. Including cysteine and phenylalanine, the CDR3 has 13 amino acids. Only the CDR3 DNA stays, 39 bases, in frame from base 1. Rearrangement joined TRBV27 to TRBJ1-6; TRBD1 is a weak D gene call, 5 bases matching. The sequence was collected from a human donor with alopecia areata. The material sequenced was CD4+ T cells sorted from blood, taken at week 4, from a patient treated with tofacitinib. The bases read TGTGCCAGCAGTCAGAGGGACAATTCACCCCTCCACTTT. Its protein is CASSQRDNSPLHF.